This T cell receptor beta chain came from a study of Ad26.COV2.S vaccination and SARS-CoV-2 variants. Study-wide findings and caveats: Reported post-vaccination CD8+ and CD4+ T cell responses to spike showed substantial breadth. Vaccinees displayed broader spike-specific TCR repertoires than placebo recipients. Non-spike TCR breadth was similar in vaccine and placebo recipients.

This clone was picked up a small number of times. The antigen is not known. The germline V and J ends were trimmed by 2 bases and 6 bases, with 11 bases remaining between them. The length of the CDR3 is 15 residues. Germline V gene lookup returns CDR1 MNHEY and CDR2 SMNVEV (reference sequence). Profiling relied on immunoSEQ multiplex PCR, and the TCRdb table lists in-frame clones only, not all of them. Found here are approximately 340,000 clones, approximately 90% of them singletons; the top ten hold 3.9%. Sequencing used peripheral blood, obtained after recovery from COVID-19. This TCR derives from a human donor who had recovered from COVID-19. The chain recombines TRBV27 with TRBJ1-6; a possible D gene is TRBD1 (6 bases). CDR3 DNA: TGTGCCAGCAGTTTAGGGGGCAGAAGTAATTCACCCCTCCACTTT. As protein: CASSLGGRSNSPLHF.